The 22 T cell receptor beta chains listed next were all sequenced from one sample in a study of cytomegalovirus exposure and HLA in healthy donors. 13 Jbeta primers and 60 Vbeta primers were used for the PCR. Measured with immunoSEQ multiplex PCR; TCRdb has only the in-frame clones, and not every one. The sample table includes approximately 170,000 clones. Sequenced input: PBMCs. These receptors were collected from a woman younger than 30 in good health and CMV-seropositive.

V and J are TRBV2 and TRBJ2-7; TRBD2 matches 7 bases. Germline CDR1 SNHLY, CDR2 FYNNEI. The CDR3 spans 16 residues. J was trimmed by 0 bases and V by 7 bases; bases with no gene match: 12. This CDR3 is CASITALRLASYEQYF. DNA for the CDR3: TGTGCCAGCATCACCGCCCTCAGACTAGCCTCCTACGAGCAGTACTTC.

The chain combines TRBV5-1 with TRBJ1-1; D remains ambiguous. Trimming took 0 bases from V and 1 from J, leaving 10 bases between them. Germline values: CDR1 SGHRS, CDR2 YFSETQ. This CDR3 has 15 amino acids. The CDR3 spells CASSLGRRGNTEAFF. Written as DNA, the CDR3 is TGCGCCAGCAGCTTGGGACGACGGGGGAACACTGAAGCTTTCTTT. Filled out from reference TRBV5-1 and TRBJ1-1, the complete variable domain reads KAGVTQTPRYLIKTRGQQVTLSCSPISGHRSVSWYQQTPGQGLQFLFEYFSETQRNKGNFPGRFSGRQFSNSRSEMNVSTLELGDSALYLCASSLGRRGNTEAFFGQGTRLTVV.

This chain connects TRBV27 to TRBJ1-1; D is undetermined. This CDR3 is 14 amino acids long. Per germline, CDR1 MNHEY and CDR2 SMNVEV (reference sequence). V lost 4 bases, J lost 1 base, and 10 bases lay in between. In DNA, the CDR3 is TGTGCCAGCAGTTCGATAGCCTGGAACACTGAAGCTTTCTTT. Protein product: CASSSIAWNTEAFF.

This chain links TRBV7-9 with TRBJ2-1; the match to TRBD2 covers 8 bases. With V trimmed by 4 bases and J by 0 bases, 8 bases remained unmatched. The germline gives CDR1 SEHNR, CDR2 FQNEAQ (reference sequence). This CDR3 spans 17 amino acids. CDR3 residues: CASSSWSGGSSYNEQFF. DNA for the CDR3: TGTGCCAGCAGCTCCTGGTCGGGGGGGTCCTCCTACAATGAGCAGTTCTTC.

The V and J genes are TRBV30 and TRBJ2-7, with 8 bases lining up with TRBD1. The CDR3 sequence is 16 residues long. Per the germline V gene, CDR1 is GTSNPN and CDR2 is SVGIG (reference sequence). V dropped 3 bases and J dropped 2; count of bases not matched to a gene: 12. CDR3 protein: CAWRARLGTGPYEQYF. The CDR3 DNA sequence: TGTGCCTGGAGAGCACGGCTAGGGACAGGACCCTACGAGCAGTACTTC.

The V call is TRBV5-1, the J call TRBJ2-1, with TRBD1 identical over 9 bases. The CDR3 contains 15 residues. Germline V gene sequence: CDR1 SGHRS, CDR2 YFSETQ. V lost 2 bases, J lost 4 bases, and 4 bases stayed unmatched. The CDR3 loop reads CASSFEGQGYNEQFF. The CDR3 DNA is TGCGCCAGCAGCTTTGAGGGACAGGGTTACAATGAGCAGTTCTTC.

This chain joins TRBV30 and TRBJ1-2; maybe TRBD1 (6 bases). The CDR3 is made up of 14 amino acids. Germline CDR1 is GTSNPN and CDR2 is SVGIG (reference sequence). The germline V and J ends were trimmed by 0 bases and 8 bases, with 16 bases remaining between them. CDR3 sequence reads: CAWSVTGKGDGYTF. CDR3 sequence (DNA): TGTGCCTGGAGTGTTACAGGGAAAGGTGACGGCTACACCTTC.

This chain connects TRBV7-3 to TRBJ2-4; D may be TRBD2 (7 bases). The germline V gene encodes CDR1 SGHTA and CDR2 FQGTGA. CDR3 length: 16 residues. Trimming took 2 bases from V and 3 from J, leaving 14 bases between them. The DNA of the CDR3 is TGTGCCAGCAGCTTAGATGGGGGGGCAGGCAAAAACATTCAGTACTTC. Translated: CASSLDGGAGKNIQYF.

The chain carries TRBV18 and TRBJ1-2; D is unclear. This CDR3 has 13 amino acids. V lost 0 bases and J 9 bases, leaving 11 bases between the germline ends. Per germline, CDR1 KGHSH and CDR2 LQKENI. Here the CDR3 reads CASSPPRPRSYTF. CDR3 sequence (DNA): TGTGCCAGCTCACCACCAAGGCCTAGGAGCTACACCTTC.

V is TRBV7-8 and J is TRBJ2-1, with 10 positions matching TRBD2. The V segment lost 5 bases and the J segment 4 bases; nucleotides outside the gene matches: 11. CDR3 length equals 17 residues. Germline V CDR1 and CDR2: SGHVS, FQNEAQ. CDR3 loop: CASSERASGGSYNEQFF. The CDR3 DNA follows: TGTGCCAGCAGCGAGCGGGCTAGCGGGGGATCGTACAATGAGCAGTTCTTC.

The chain employs TRBV2 and TRBJ2-7, with 7 bases fitting TRBD1. CDR3 length: 14 amino acids. The V and J ends lost 3 bases and 0 bases, in that order; junction bases with no gene match: 2. CDR1 SNHLY and CDR2 FYNNEI come from the germline V gene. This CDR3 is CASSEGQLSYEQYF. In nucleotides, the CDR3 is TGTGCCAGCAGTGAGGGACAGCTCTCCTACGAGCAGTACTTC.

The chain links TRBV5-1 to TRBJ2-7, with 9 nucleotides matching TRBD1. The CDR3 runs to 15 residues. The junction had 5 bases not matched to a gene; V was cut back by 0 bases and J by 4 bases. The germline V gene encodes CDR1 SGHRS and CDR2 YFSETQ. CDR3 sequence (DNA): TGCGCCAGCAGCTTGGCCCCGACAGGGGGGTACGAGCAGTACTTC. Translation gives CASSLAPTGGYEQYF.

The rearrangement uses TRBV7-9 and TRBJ1-1; D perhaps matches TRBD1 (6 bases). Looked up from germline, CDR1 is SEHNR and CDR2 is FQNEAQ (reference sequence). The germline V and J ends were trimmed by 5 bases and 9 bases, with 19 bases remaining between them. The CDR3 loop spans 14 amino acids. CDR3 sequence (DNA): TGTGCCAGCAGCGGTACAGGGAATGGAAGGCAAGCTTTCTTT. It specifies CASSGTGNGRQAFF.

The chain combines TRBV7-9 with TRBJ1-4, with D possibly matching TRBD1 (6 bases). Trimming stripped 1 base from V and 0 bases from J, with 12 bases between. From germline, CDR1 is SEHNR and CDR2 FQNEAQ (reference sequence). This CDR3 has 17 residues. The CDR3, as DNA: TGTGCCAGCAGCTTAGTTCACAGGGCTGCAACTAATGAAAAACTGTTTTTT. This translates into CASSLVHRAATNEKLFF.

DNA of the CDR3: TGCGCCAGCAGCCAAGATCCGGCGGGACCCTACGAGCAGTACTTC. It is translated as CASSQDPAGPYEQYF. This rearrangement joins TRBV4-1 to TRBJ2-7; TRBD2 might be the D (6 bases). Trimming stripped 0 bases from V and 2 bases from J, with 11 bases between. CDR3 length: 15 residues. Germline CDR1 MGHRA, CDR2 YSYEKL.

J is TRBJ2-1 and V is TRBV9, with D maybe TRBD2 (6 bases). This CDR3 has 14 amino acids. CDR1 is SGDLS and CDR2 is YYNGEE in the germline V gene. V was pared by 0 bases and J by 7 bases, with 11 bases between. The CDR3 DNA follows: TGTGCCAGCAGCGTAGACGGGGGTAGGAATGAGCAGTTCTTC. It codes for CASSVDGGRNEQFF.

The chain joins TRBV14 to TRBJ2-7; 11 bases match TRBD2. V gave up 1 base and J gave up 0 bases; unmatched junction bases: 8. Germline V gene lookup returns CDR1 SGHDN and CDR2 FVKESK. This CDR3 spans 18 amino acids. The CDR3 DNA follows: TGTGCCAGCAGCCAAGCGTCCGGGACTAGCGGTCCCTCCTACGAGCAGTACTTC. Translating it yields CASSQASGTSGPSYEQYF.

J is TRBJ2-5 and V is TRBV5-4, with 9 bases fitting TRBD2. CDR1 and CDR2 (germline): SGHNT, YYREEE (reference sequence). The CDR3 spans 16 residues. Trimming at V came to 5 bases and at J to 5 bases, leaving 13 bases not matched to a gene. CDR3 sequence (DNA): TGTGCCAGCAGGGAGGACGCTAGCGGGAATACTGAGACCCAGTACTTC. Amino acids: CASREDASGNTETQYF.

The chain has TRBV4-3 and TRBJ2-3; 9 bases are shared with TRBD2. J gave up 4 bases and V 0 bases, and 20 bases lay outside the gene matches. The V gene's germline CDR1 is LGHNA and CDR2 YSLEER. This CDR3 is 21 amino acids long. CDR3 sequence reads: CASSQDIVLGRGGRGADTQYF. CDR3 nucleotide sequence: TGCGCCAGCAGCCAAGATATCGTGTTGGGGCGGGGGGGCAGAGGTGCAGATACGCAGTATTTT.

The chain has TRBV19 and TRBJ1-1; 8 bases agree with TRBD1. Looked up from germline, CDR1 is LNHDA and CDR2 is SQIVND (reference sequence). The CDR3 runs 15 residues. J lost 4 bases, V lost 5 bases, and 9 bases had no gene match. The CDR3 sequence is CASSPRQGKATEAFF. CDR3 coding DNA: TGTGCCAGTAGTCCGAGACAGGGGAAGGCCACTGAAGCTTTCTTT.

The chain is built from TRBV30 and TRBJ2-1, with 12 bases that match TRBD2. Germline trimming cut 2 bases from V and 2 bases from J; bases unmatched to any gene: 7. Germline-derived CDR1 and CDR2 are GTSNPN and SVGIG (reference sequence). The CDR3 extends over 17 amino acids. The CDR3 loop is CAWSKTSGSRTYNEQFF. In DNA, the CDR3 is TGTGCCTGGAGTAAGACTAGCGGGAGTAGAACCTACAATGAGCAGTTCTTC.

V is TRBV27 and J is TRBJ2-7; 8 positions agree with TRBD2. J lost 2 bases, V lost 4 bases, and 10 bases had no gene match. CDR1 is MNHEY, CDR2 SMNVEV, per germline (reference sequence). The CDR3 is made up of 16 amino acids. CDR3 region: CASSYSRGEAAYEQYF. As DNA, the CDR3 is TGTGCCAGCAGTTACTCGCGGGGGGAGGCGGCCTACGAGCAGTACTTC.